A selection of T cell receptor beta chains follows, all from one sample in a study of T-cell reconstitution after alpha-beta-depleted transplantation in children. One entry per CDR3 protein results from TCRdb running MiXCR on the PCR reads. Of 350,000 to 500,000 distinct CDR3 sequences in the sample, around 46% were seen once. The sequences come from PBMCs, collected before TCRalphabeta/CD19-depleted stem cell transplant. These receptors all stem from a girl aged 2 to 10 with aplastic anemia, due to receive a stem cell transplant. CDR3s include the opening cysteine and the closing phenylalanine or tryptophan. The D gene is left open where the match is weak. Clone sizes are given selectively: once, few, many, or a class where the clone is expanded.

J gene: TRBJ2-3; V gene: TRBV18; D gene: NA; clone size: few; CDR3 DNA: TGTGCCAGCTCACCACAAGGACTCTTGGGCACAGATACGCAGTATTTT; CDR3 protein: CASSPQGLLGTDTQYF
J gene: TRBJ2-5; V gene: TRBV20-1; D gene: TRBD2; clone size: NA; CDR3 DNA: TGCAGTGCTAGTGGACTAGAGGGAGAGACCCAGTACTTC; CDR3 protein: CSASGLEGETQYF
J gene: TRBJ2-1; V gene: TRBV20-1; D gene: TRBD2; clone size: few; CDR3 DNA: TGCAGTGCTAGGGTGACTAGCGGGGCCTCGGAGCAGTTCTTC; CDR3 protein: CSARVTSGASEQFF
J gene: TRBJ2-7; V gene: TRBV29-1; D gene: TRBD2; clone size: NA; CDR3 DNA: TGCAGCGTGGGGCGCCTGGGACTAGCGGATCCCTACGAGCAGTACTTC; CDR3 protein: CSVGRLGLADPYEQYF
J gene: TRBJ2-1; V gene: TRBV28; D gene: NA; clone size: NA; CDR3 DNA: TGTGCCAGCAGTTCGACTAGTAATGAGCAGTTCTTC; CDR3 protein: CASSSTSNEQFF
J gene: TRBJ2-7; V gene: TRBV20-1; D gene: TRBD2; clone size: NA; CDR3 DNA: TGCAGTGCTAGAGATCCCTCCTCTAGCGGGAGAGAAGCCCTCTACGAGCAGTACTTC; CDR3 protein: CSARDPSSSGREALYEQYF
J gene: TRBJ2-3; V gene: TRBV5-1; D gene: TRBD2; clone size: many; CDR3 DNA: TGCGCCAGCAGCGTAGGATCTCCGGGACTAGCGGCACGGGTGGATACGCAGTATTTT; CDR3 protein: CASSVGSPGLAARVDTQYF
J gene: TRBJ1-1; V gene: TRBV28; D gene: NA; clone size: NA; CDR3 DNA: TGTGCCAGCAGTTTAGCCACAGGGTCTCGCGCTGAAGCTTTCTTT; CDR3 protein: CASSLATGSRAEAFF
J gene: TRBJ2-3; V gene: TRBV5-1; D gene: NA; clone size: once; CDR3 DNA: TGCGCCAGCAGCTTGGGATTCGGCGGGGCTAGCACAGATACGCAGTATTTT; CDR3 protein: CASSLGFGGASTDTQYF
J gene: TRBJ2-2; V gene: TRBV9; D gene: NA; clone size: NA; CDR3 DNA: TGTGCCAGCAGCCCTTTCTTGAACACCGGGGAGCTGTTTTTT; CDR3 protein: CASSPFLNTGELFF
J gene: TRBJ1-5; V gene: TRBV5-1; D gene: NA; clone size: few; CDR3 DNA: TGCGCCAGCAGCCCGGACGGGATGAATCAGCCCCAGCATTTT; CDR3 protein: CASSPDGMNQPQHF
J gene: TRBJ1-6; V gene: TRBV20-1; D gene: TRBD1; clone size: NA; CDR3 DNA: TGCAGTGCTAGAGATCAAAGGGACAGAGGGTCCTATAATTCACCCCTCCACTTT; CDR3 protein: CSARDQRDRGSYNSPLHF
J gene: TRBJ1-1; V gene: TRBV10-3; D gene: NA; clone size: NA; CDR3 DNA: TGTGCCATCAGCCAGAGGGGGGGAAGGAACACTGAAGCTTTCTTT; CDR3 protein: CAISQRGGRNTEAFF
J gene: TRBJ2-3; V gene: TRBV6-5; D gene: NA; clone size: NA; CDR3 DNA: TGTGCCAGCAGTTACGGGGGCTACTTGGTCCCCACAGATACGCAGTATTTT; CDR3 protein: CASSYGGYLVPTDTQYF
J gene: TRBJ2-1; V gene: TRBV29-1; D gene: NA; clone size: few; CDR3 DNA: TGCAGCGTCAGGACACTAGGGGATGAGCAGTTCTTC; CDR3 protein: CSVRTLGDEQFF
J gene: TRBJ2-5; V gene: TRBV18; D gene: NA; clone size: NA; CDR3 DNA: TGTGCCAGCTCATCCACCCTTGGGGAGACCCAGTACTTC; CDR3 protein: CASSSTLGETQYF
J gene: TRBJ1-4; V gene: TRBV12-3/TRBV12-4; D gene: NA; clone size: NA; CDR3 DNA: TGTGCCAGCAGTTTTCGTGAGAATGAAAAACTGTTTTTT; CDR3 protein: CASSFRENEKLFF
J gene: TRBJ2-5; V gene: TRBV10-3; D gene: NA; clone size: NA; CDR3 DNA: TGTGCCAACGCCCAGGCGGACGGGGAGACCCAGTACTTC; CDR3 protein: CANAQADGETQYF
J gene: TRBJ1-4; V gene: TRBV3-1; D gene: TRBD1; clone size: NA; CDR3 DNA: TGTGCCAGCAGCCAAGATTATAACAGGGGGCCAACTAATGAAAAACTGTTTTTT; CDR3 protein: CASSQDYNRGPTNEKLFF
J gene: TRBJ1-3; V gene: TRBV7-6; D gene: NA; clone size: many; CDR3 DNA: TGTGCCAGCAGCTTAAGGGGCCCAGCTACCTCTGGAAACACCATATATTTT; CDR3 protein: CASSLRGPATSGNTIYF
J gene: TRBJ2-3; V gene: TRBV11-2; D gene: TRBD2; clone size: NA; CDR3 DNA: TGTGCCAGCAGCCTAAACTTAGGACTAGCGGGAGTTAAAGATACGCAGTATTTT; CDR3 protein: CASSLNLGLAGVKDTQYF
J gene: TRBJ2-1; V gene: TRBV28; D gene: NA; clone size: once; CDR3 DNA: TGTGCCAGCAGCCTAAGGAGGGACAACAATGAGCAGTTCTTC; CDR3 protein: CASSLRRDNNEQFF
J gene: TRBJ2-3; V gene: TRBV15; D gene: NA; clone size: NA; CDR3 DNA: TGTGCCACCAGTTCCAGGGGTGGCACAGATACGCAGTATTTT; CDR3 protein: CATSSRGGTDTQYF
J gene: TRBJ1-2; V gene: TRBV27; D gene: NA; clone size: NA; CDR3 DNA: TGTGCCAGCAGTACGGGACCTCCCCGGCACTATGGCTACACCTTC; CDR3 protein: CASSTGPPRHYGYTF
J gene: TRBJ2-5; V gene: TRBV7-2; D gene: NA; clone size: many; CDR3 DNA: TGTGCCAGCAGTTCGTATGGGCAGGGAGAGACCCAGTACTTC; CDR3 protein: CASSSYGQGETQYF
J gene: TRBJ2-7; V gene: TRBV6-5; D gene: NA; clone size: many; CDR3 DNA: TGTGCCAGCAGTTATCAGGGCCTAGGGACAGAGCAGTACTTC; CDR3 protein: CASSYQGLGTEQYF
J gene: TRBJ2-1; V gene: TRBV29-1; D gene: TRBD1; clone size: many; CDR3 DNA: TGCAGCGTGCAGGGACAGGCGTACAATGAGCAGTTCTTC; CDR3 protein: CSVQGQAYNEQFF
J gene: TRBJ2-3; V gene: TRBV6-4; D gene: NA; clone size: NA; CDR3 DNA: TGTGCCAGCAGTGTGAGGCTTCAAGATACGCAGTATTTT; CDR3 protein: CASSVRLQDTQYF
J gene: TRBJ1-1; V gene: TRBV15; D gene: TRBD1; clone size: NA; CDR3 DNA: TGTGCCACCAGCACCGGACAGGTTGGGGGCACTGAAGCTTTCTTT; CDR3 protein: CATSTGQVGGTEAFF
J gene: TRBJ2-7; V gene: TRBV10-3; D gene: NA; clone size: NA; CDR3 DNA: TGTGCCATCAGAGCCCTACCGGGTGACGAGCAGTACTTC; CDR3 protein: CAIRALPGDEQYF
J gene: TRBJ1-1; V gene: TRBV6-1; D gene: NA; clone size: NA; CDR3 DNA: TGTGCCAGCAGTCCCCCAGGGAATTCAGCTGAAGCTTTCTTT; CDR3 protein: CASSPPGNSAEAFF
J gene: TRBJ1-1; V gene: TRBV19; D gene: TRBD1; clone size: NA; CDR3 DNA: TGTGCCAGTAAAACGACAGGGTTGACTGAAGCTTTCTTT; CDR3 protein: CASKTTGLTEAFF
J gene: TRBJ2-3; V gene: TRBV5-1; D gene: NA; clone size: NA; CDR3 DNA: TGCGCCAGCAGCGTGATGGGTACTACTAGCACAGATACGCAGTATTTT; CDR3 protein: CASSVMGTTSTDTQYF
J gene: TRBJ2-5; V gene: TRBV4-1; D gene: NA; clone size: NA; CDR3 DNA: TGCGCCAGCAGCCAAGAAGGAAAGGGGTGGGAGACCCAGTACTTC; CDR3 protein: CASSQEGKGWETQYF
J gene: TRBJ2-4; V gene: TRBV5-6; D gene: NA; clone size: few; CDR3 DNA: TGTGCCAGCAGCTCTGATCAGGGATATAGAAACATTCAGTACTTC; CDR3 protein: CASSSDQGYRNIQYF
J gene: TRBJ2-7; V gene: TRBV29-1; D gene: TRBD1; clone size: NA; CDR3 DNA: TGCAGCGTTGAAGGGAGACAGGGGATGGCGAGAGAGCAGTACTTC; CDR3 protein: CSVEGRQGMAREQYF
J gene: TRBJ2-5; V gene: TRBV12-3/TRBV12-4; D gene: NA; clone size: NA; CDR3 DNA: TGTGCCAGCAGTCAAAGGGGGGGGACCCAGTACTTC; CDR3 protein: CASSQRGGTQYF
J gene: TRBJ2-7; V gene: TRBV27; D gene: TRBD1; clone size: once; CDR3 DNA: TGTGCCAGCAGTTTATCGGATGACAGGGGACGGTACTTC; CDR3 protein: CASSLSDDRGRYF
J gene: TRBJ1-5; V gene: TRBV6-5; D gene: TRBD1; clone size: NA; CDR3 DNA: TGTGCCAGCAATTATGAGGACAGGGGAGGGCCCCAGCATTTT; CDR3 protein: CASNYEDRGGPQHF
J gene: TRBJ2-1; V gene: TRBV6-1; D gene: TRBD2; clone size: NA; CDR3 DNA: TGTGCCAGCAGTCGACTAGCGGGGAGATCCTACAATGAGCAGTTCTTC; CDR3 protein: CASSRLAGRSYNEQFF
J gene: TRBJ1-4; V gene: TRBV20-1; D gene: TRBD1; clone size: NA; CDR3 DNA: TGCAGTGCTGGAACCGGGACAGGGTATGAAAAACTGTTTTTT; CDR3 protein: CSAGTGTGYEKLFF